Listed below are T cell receptor beta chains from one sample, sequenced in a study of regulatory T cells in long-lasting Graves disease. TCRdb re-derived calls from the multiplex PCR reads in MiXCR, one entry per CDR3 protein. The sample holds around 400,000 distinct CDR3 sequences, approximately 16% seen once. This same sample was also taken into another study, of T cells in Graves' hyperthyroidism and ophthalmopathy.

Sequenced material: peripheral blood mononuclear cells (PBMCs), taken at new diagnosis, from a patient treated with antithyroid drugs. Every receptor here comes from a woman aged 40-49 years with Graves disease. CDR3s include the opening cysteine and the closing phenylalanine or tryptophan. The D gene is left open where the match is weak. Clone size is stated in some rows and not others, as once, few, many or a class when expanded.

D	V	size	J	CDR3	DNA
TRBD1	TRBV5-1	many	TRBJ2-5	CASNAGTGEETQYF	TGCGCCAGCAACGCCGGGACAGGGGAAGAGACCCAGTACTTC
TRBD1	TRBV28	many	TRBJ2-7	CASSPPGQGSYEQYF	TGTGCCAGCTCACCACCGGGACAGGGCTCCTACGAGCAGTACTTC
TRBD2	TRBV2	many	TRBJ2-5	CASRRVRGGETQYF	TGTGCCAGCCGTCGGGTCCGCGGGGGGGAGACCCAGTACTTC
.	TRBV6-1	many	TRBJ1-1	CASSETQGTEAFF	TGTGCCAGCAGCGAGACACAAGGGACTGAAGCTTTCTTT
TRBD2	TRBV2	many	TRBJ2-2	CASMGLEDTGELFF	TGTGCCAGCATGGGACTAGAGGACACCGGGGAGCTGTTTTTT
.	TRBV5-6	many	TRBJ1-1	CASSSTRGMNTEAFF	TGTGCCAGCAGCTCCACCAGAGGCATGAACACTGAAGCTTTCTTT
TRBD2	TRBV12-3/TRBV12-4	many	TRBJ2-1	CASNGRGDGEQFF	TGTGCCAGCAACGGACGGGGGGATGGTGAGCAGTTCTTC
.	TRBV3-1	.	TRBJ2-2	CASSRGAGRGGELFF	TGTGCCAGCAGCCGAGGGGCAGGGAGAGGCGGGGAGCTGTTTTTT
TRBD1	TRBV5-4	.	TRBJ2-1	CASSPGTGLGGDEQFF	TGTGCCAGCAGCCCAGGGACAGGGCTAGGTGGCGATGAGCAGTTCTTC
TRBD2	TRBV3-1	many	TRBJ2-1	CASSQVAGPYNEQFF	TGTGCCAGCAGCCAAGTAGCGGGACCCTACAATGAGCAGTTCTTC
TRBD1	TRBV6-5	.	TRBJ1-6	CASSYGGQGGSPLYF	TGTGCCAGCAGTTACGGGGGACAGGGGGGCTCACCCCTCTACTTT
.	TRBV6-2/TRBV6-3	many	TRBJ2-7	CASSYGGQYYEQYF	TGTGCCAGCAGTTACGGAGGACAGTACTACGAGCAGTACTTC
.	TRBV28	many	TRBJ2-7	CASRLRQTGWTYEQYF	TGTGCCAGCAGGTTGCGTCAGACAGGCTGGACCTACGAGCAGTACTTC
TRBD2	TRBV28	many	TRBJ2-1	CASRISSGESSYNEQFF	TGTGCCAGCAGAATATCTAGCGGGGAGAGCTCCTACAATGAGCAGTTCTTC
.	TRBV27	.	TRBJ2-7	CASSLATSYEQYF	TGTGCCAGCAGTTTAGCCACGTCCTACGAGCAGTACTTC
TRBD2	TRBV30	few	TRBJ2-3	CAWSPDTSGRRTDTQYF	TGTGCCTGGAGTCCCGATACTAGCGGGAGGCGGACAGATACGCAGTATTTT
.	TRBV5-1	many	TRBJ1-2	CASSTRAADYGYTF	TGCGCCAGCAGCACCCGAGCGGCCGACTATGGCTACACCTTC
.	TRBV27	many	TRBJ2-2	CASSLLALNTGELFF	TGTGCCAGCAGTTTACTCGCCTTAAACACCGGGGAGCTGTTTTTT
.	TRBV12-3/TRBV12-4	many	TRBJ2-7	CASMFQGTYEQYF	TGTGCCAGCATGTTTCAAGGCACCTACGAGCAGTACTTC
.	TRBV27	many	TRBJ1-4	CASSHQADYEKLFF	TGTGCCAGCAGTCACCAGGCGGACTATGAAAAACTGTTTTTT
.	TRBV29-1	.	TRBJ1-2	CSVEDREYGYTF	TGCAGCGTTGAAGACAGGGAGTATGGCTACACCTTC
.	TRBV24-1	.	TRBJ1-1	CATSDAGLEAFF	TGTGCCACCAGTGATGCGGGTTTAGAAGCTTTCTTT
TRBD2	TRBV11-3	many	TRBJ2-3	CASSLGRALDTQYF	TGTGCCAGCAGCCTCGGGAGGGCCCTCGATACGCAGTATTTT